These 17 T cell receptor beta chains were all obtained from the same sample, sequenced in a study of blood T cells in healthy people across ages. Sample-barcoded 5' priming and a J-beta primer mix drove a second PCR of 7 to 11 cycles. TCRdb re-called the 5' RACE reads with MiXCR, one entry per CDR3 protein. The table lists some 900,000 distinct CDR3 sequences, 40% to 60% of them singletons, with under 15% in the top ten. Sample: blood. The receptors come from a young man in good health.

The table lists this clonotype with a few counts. The CDR3 sequence is CASRTGNREDGYTF. The CDR3 DNA reads TGTGCCAGTCGTACAGGGAATAGAGAAGATGGCTACACCTTC. The genes are TRBV28 and TRBJ1-2; the D gene is possibly TRBD1 (6 bases). The CDR3 is 14 amino acids. Germline CDR1 and CDR2: MDHEN and SYDVKM. Trimming pared 9 bases from V and 6 bases from J, leaving 20 bases between.

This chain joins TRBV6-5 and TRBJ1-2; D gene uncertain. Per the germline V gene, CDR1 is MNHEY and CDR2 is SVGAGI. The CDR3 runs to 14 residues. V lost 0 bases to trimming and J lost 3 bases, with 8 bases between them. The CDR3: CASSYSSGHYGYTF. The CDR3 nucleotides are TGTGCCAGCAGTTACTCTTCGGGTCACTATGGCTACACCTTC.

The CDR3 DNA reads as TGCAGCGTTGCGGGTAGCGGGGGGGGAGATGAGCAGTTCTTC. It specifies CSVAGSGGGDEQFF. The chain has TRBV29-1 and TRBJ2-1, with 11 bases matching TRBD2. Germline lookup yields CDR1 SQVTM and CDR2 ANQGSEA. CDR3 length equals 14 residues. J lost 8 bases, V lost 4 bases, and 7 bases had no gene match.

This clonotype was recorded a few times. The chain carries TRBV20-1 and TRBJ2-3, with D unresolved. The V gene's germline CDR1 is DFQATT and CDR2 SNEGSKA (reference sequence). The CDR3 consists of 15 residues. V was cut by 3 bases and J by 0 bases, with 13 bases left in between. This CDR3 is CSASLARPSTDTQYF. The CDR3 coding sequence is TGCAGTGCTAGCCTCGCGCGACCCAGCACAGATACGCAGTATTTT.

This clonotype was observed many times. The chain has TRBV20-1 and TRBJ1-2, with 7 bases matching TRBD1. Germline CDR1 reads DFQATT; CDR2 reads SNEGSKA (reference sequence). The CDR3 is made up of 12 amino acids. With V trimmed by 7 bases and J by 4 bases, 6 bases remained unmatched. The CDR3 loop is CSVGDSIYGYTF. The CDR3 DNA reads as TGCAGTGTTGGGGACAGCATCTATGGCTACACCTTC.

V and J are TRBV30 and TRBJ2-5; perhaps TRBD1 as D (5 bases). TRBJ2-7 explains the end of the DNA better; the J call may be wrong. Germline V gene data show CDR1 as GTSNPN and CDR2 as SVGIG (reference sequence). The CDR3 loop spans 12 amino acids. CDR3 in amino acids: CAWRQDRVEQYF. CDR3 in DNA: TGTGCCTGGAGACAGGACCGCGTCGAGCAGTACTTC.

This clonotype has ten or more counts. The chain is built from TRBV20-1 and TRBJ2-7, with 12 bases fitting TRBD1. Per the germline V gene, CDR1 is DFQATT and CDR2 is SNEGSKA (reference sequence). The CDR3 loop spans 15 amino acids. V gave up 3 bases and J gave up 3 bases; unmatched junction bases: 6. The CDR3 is CSARGDRGQGYEQYF. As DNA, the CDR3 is TGCAGTGCTAGGGGGGACAGGGGGCAGGGCTACGAGCAGTACTTC.

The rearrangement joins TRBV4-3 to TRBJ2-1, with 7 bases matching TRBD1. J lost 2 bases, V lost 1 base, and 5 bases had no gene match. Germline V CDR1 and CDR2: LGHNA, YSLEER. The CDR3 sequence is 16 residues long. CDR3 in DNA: TGCGCCAGCAGCCAAGCTACAGGGGAACCCTACAATGAGCAGTTCTTC. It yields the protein CASSQATGEPYNEQFF.

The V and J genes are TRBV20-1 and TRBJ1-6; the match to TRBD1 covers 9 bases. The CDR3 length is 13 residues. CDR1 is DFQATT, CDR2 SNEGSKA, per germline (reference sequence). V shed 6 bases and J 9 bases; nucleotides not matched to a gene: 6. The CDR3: CSARETGGSPLHF. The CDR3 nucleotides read TGCAGTGCCAGGGAGACAGGGGGTTCACCCCTCCACTTT.

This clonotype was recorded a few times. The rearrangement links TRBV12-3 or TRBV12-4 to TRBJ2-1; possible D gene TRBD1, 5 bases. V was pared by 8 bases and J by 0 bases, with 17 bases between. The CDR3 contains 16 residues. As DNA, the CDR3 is TGTGCCAGCCGCGTGGGGCGGCCCCGCTCCTACAATGAGCAGTTCTTC. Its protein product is CASRVGRPRSYNEQFF.

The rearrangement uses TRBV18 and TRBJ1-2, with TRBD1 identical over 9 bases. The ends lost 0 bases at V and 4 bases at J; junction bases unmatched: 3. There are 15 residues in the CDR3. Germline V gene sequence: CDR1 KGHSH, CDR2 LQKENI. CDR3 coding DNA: TGTGCCAGCTCACCACCACAGGGGGCTGTCTATGGCTACACCTTC. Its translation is CASSPPQGAVYGYTF. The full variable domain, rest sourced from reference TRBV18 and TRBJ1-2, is NAGVMQNPRHLVRRRGQEARLRCSPMKGHSHVYWYRQLPEEGLKFMVYLQKENIIDESGMPKERFSAEFPKEGPSILRIQQVVRGDSAAYFCASSPPQGAVYGYTFGSGTRLTVV.

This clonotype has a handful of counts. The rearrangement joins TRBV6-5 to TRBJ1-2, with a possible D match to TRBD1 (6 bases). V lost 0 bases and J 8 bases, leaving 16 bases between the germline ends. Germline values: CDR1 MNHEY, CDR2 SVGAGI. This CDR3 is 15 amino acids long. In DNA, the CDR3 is TGTGCCAGCAGTTACTCGGCCAGGGGAGGAGAAGGCTACACCTTC. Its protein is CASSYSARGGEGYTF.

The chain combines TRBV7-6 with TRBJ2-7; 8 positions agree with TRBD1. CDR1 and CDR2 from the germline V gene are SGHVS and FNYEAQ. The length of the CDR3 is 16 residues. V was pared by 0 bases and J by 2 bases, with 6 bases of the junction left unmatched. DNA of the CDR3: TGTGCCAGCAGCTTAGCGGGACAGGCCGCAACCTACGAGCAGTACTTC. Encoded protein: CASSLAGQAATYEQYF.

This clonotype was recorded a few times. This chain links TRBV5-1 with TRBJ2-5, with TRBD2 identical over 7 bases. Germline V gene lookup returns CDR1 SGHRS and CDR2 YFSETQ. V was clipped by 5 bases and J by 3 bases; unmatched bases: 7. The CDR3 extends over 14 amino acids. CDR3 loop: CASRANAGEETQYF. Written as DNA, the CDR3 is TGCGCCAGCAGAGCAAATGCGGGGGAAGAGACCCAGTACTTC.

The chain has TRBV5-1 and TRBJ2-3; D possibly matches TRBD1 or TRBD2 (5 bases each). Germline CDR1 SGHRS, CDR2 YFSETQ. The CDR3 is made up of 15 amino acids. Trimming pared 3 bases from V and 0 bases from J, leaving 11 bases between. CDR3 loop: CASSSEGWSTDTQYF. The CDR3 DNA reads TGCGCCAGCAGCTCCGAGGGGTGGAGCACAGATACGCAGTATTTT.

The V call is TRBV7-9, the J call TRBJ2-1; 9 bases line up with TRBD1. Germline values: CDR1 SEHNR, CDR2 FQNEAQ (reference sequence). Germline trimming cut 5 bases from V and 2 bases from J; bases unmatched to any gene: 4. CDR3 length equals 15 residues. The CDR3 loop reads CASSKDRGPYNEQFF. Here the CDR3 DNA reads TGTGCCAGCAGCAAGGACAGGGGCCCCTACAATGAGCAGTTCTTC.

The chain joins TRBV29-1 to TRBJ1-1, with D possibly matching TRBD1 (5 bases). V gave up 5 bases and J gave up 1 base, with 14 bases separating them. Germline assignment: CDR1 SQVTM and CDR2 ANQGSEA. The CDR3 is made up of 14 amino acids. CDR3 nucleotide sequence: TGCAGCGTTATGCTAGACAGCAAGAACACTGAAGCTTTCTTT. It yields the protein CSVMLDSKNTEAFF.